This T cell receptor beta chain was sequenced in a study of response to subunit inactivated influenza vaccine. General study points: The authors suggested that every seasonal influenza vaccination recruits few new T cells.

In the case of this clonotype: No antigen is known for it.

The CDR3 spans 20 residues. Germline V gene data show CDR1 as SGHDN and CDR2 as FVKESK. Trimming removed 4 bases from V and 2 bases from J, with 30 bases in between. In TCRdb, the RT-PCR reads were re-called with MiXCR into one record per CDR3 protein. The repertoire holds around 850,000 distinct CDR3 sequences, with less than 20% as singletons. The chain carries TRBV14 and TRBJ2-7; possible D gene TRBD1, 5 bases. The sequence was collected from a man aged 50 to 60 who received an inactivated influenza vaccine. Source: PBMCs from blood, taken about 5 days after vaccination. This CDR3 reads CASSLGIADIRFRGPYEQYF. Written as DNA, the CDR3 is TGTGCCAGCAGCCTAGGTATCGCGGACATAAGGTTTCGAGGACCCTACGAGCAGTACTTC.